A single sample is the source of the 22 T cell receptor beta chains below, sequenced in a study of blood T cell repertoires in COVID-19. Generated by immunoSEQ multiplex PCR, the TCRdb table keeps only in-frame clones and is missing some. The sample lists some 75,000 clones, approximately 90% occurring once. Sequenced sample: peripheral blood. The receptors derive from a man aged 60 to 75 with acute or convalescent COVID-19.

The gene calls are TRBV19 and TRBJ1-2; D is possibly TRBD1 (5 bases). The CDR3 is made up of 14 amino acids. The germline V gene encodes CDR1 LNHDA and CDR2 SQIVND (reference sequence). V gave up 5 bases and J gave up 3 bases, with 13 bases separating them. The CDR3 nucleotides are TGTGCCAGTAGTCCGACTGGGACTCACTATGGCTACACCTTC. This encodes CASSPTGTHYGYTF.

CDR3 DNA: TGTGCCAGTAGTAAGGACAGGGAATTACCCCTCCACTTT. Its protein is CASSKDRELPLHF. The chain employs TRBV19 and TRBJ1-6; 8 bases fit TRBD1. J lost 12 bases, V lost 4 bases, and 5 bases had no gene match. Looked up from germline, CDR1 is LNHDA and CDR2 is SQIVND (reference sequence). The CDR3 sequence is 13 residues long. The entire variable domain, with the rest obtained from reference TRBV19 and TRBJ1-6, is as follows: DGGITQSPKYLFRKEGQNVTLSCEQNLNHDAMYWYRQDPGQGLRLIYYSQIVNDFQKGDIAEGYSVSREKKESFPLTVTSAQKNPTAFYLCASSKDRELPLHFGNGTRLTVT.

The V call is TRBV6-5, the J call TRBJ1-4; D not resolved. The CDR3 has 11 amino acids. Per the germline V gene, CDR1 is MNHEY and CDR2 is SVGAGI. The V end was cut by 11 bases, the J end by 8 bases, with 12 bases between. CDR3 protein: CADCGEEKLFF. In nucleotides, the CDR3 is TGTGCCGATTGTGGAGAAGAAAAACTGTTTTTT.

The chain recombines TRBV18 with TRBJ2-3; maybe TRBD2 (7 bases). The CDR3 covers 15 residues. Germline CDR1 is KGHSH and CDR2 is LQKENI. Trimming removed 4 bases from V and 2 bases from J, with 13 bases in between. The CDR3 region is CASSREGDLTDTQYF. The CDR3 DNA follows: TGTGCCAGCTCACGGGAGGGGGACCTCACAGATACGCAGTATTTT.

The CDR3 here is CASSLGARGPGNTIYF. In DNA, the CDR3 is TGCGCCAGCAGCTTGGGTGCTAGGGGGCCTGGAAACACCATATATTTT. The V gene is TRBV5-1, the J gene TRBJ1-3, with 7 bases identical to TRBD1. After removal of 0 bases from V and 2 bases from J, the junction contained 5 bases not matched to a gene. In germline, CDR1 is SGHRS, CDR2 YFSETQ. This CDR3 spans 16 amino acids. The full variable domain, its missing parts supplied by reference TRBV5-1 and TRBJ1-3, is KAGVTQTPRYLIKTRGQQVTLSCSPISGHRSVSWYQQTPGQGLQFLFEYFSETQRNKGNFPGRFSGRQFSNSRSEMNVSTLELGDSALYLCASSLGARGPGNTIYFGEGSWLTVV.

The chain combines TRBV5-4 with TRBJ2-5; no definite D call. The CDR3 has 13 residues. The germline V gene encodes CDR1 SGHNT and CDR2 YYREEE (reference sequence). Trimming stripped 0 bases from V and 2 bases from J, with 5 bases between. The chain's CDR3 is CASSLVHQETQYF. In DNA form, the CDR3 reads TGTGCCAGCAGCTTGGTACATCAAGAGACCCAGTACTTC.

Turning to this clone: This CDR3 is also generated by other DNA sequences in the sample. The chain joins TRBV30 to TRBJ2-7; D gene ambiguous. The CDR3 is 12 residues long. Trimming left V 0 bases short and J 0 bases short, with 3 bases between. Germline CDR1 and CDR2: GTSNPN and SVGIG (reference sequence). Here the CDR3 DNA reads TGTGCCTGGAGTGTCAGCTCCTACGAGCAGTACTTC. Translated: CAWSVSSYEQYF.

The chain carries TRBV5-1 and TRBJ2-2; the match to TRBD1 covers 8 bases. The germline gives CDR1 SGHRS, CDR2 YFSETQ. Losses at the gene ends were 0 bases for V and 6 bases for J; bases not matched to a gene: 4. This CDR3 has 15 amino acids. CDR3 protein: CASSLGQGRAGELFF. CDR3 DNA sequence: TGCGCCAGCAGCTTGGGACAGGGGCGCGCCGGGGAGCTGTTTTTT.

The chain is built from TRBV3-1 (or the pseudogene TRBV3-2) and TRBJ2-7; 10 bases are shared with TRBD2. The CDR3 length is 16 residues. V gave up 0 bases and J gave up 0 bases; unmatched junction bases: 2. Per germline, CDR1 LGHDT and CDR2 YNNKEL (reference sequence). Here the CDR3 reads CASSQDPSGSSYEQYF. The CDR3 bases are TGTGCCAGCAGCCAAGACCCTAGCGGGAGCTCCTACGAGCAGTACTTC.

This clone was observed a few times. The chain employs TRBV3-1 (or the pseudogene TRBV3-2) and TRBJ1-1, with unresolved D. Germline lookup yields CDR1 LGHDT and CDR2 YNNKEL (reference sequence). Trimming removed 1 base at V and 3 bases at J, with 9 bases between. There are 14 residues in the CDR3. CDR3 sequence (DNA): TGTGCCAGCAGCCAAGGGGTCGGGTACACTGAAGCTTTCTTT. This codes for CASSQGVGYTEAFF.

V and J are TRBV11-2 and TRBJ2-5; TRBD2 matches 9 bases. CDR3 length: 18 amino acids. Germline CDR1 and CDR2: SGHAT and FQNNGV. The junction had 17 bases not matched to a gene; V was cut back by 5 bases and J by 4 bases. DNA of the CDR3: TGTGCCAGCAGCCGTACTACCCCAGGCGGGGGGGCAGGAGAGACCCAGTACTTC. Translated: CASSRTTPGGGAGETQYF.

The chain combines TRBV3-1 (or the pseudogene TRBV3-2) with TRBJ2-7; 7 bases agree with TRBD1. This CDR3 comprises 12 residues. J lost 5 bases, V lost 5 bases, and 3 bases had no gene match. The germline gives CDR1 LGHDT, CDR2 YNNKEL (reference sequence). This CDR3 is CASSSTGNEQYF. CDR3 bases: TGTGCCAGCAGCTCGACAGGGAACGAGCAGTACTTC.

V is TRBV19 and J is TRBJ2-7; 11 bases fit TRBD2. The V gene end was trimmed by 6 bases and the J gene end by 3 bases; junction bases not matched to a gene: 4. There are 14 residues in the CDR3. Germline V lookup: CDR1 LNHDA, CDR2 SQIVND (reference sequence). The CDR3 DNA reads TGTGCCAGTAGCTCTAGCGGGGGGAGCTACGAGCAGTACTTC. It specifies CASSSSGGSYEQYF. Using reference TRBV19 and TRBJ2-7 for the parts outside the CDR3, the full variable domain is DGGITQSPKYLFRKEGQNVTLSCEQNLNHDAMYWYRQDPGQGLRLIYYSQIVNDFQKGDIAEGYSVSREKKESFPLTVTSAQKNPTAFYLCASSSSGGSYEQYFGPGTRLTVT.

The genes are TRBV7-6 and TRBJ2-5; 11 bases line up with TRBD2. The CDR3 contains 15 residues. Per germline, CDR1 SGHVS and CDR2 FNYEAQ. The junction had 3 bases not matched to a gene; V was cut back by 5 bases and J by 1 base. CDR3 nucleotides: TGTGCCAGCAGCCCCGGGACTAGCGGCCAAGAGACCCAGTACTTC. Translated, it gives CASSPGTSGQETQYF.

V usage is TRBV10-3 and J usage is TRBJ2-7; the match to TRBD2 covers 8 bases. CDR1 is ENHRY, CDR2 SYGVKD, per germline. The CDR3 extends over 16 amino acids. Losses at the gene ends were 0 bases for V and 0 bases for J; bases not matched to a gene: 4. CDR3 sequence reads: CAISESMAGGSYEQYF. The CDR3 bases are TGTGCCATCAGTGAGTCGATGGCGGGGGGCTCCTACGAGCAGTACTTC.

This clone was seen once. V is TRBV28 and J is TRBJ2-7, with TRBD2 matching over 8 bases. Germline values: CDR1 MDHEN, CDR2 SYDVKM. The junction had 12 bases not matched to a gene; V was cut back by 8 bases and J by 6 bases. CDR3 length: 14 amino acids. The CDR3 nucleotides are TGTGCCAGCGGCCTTGTGCTAGCGGGCTCCGAGCAGTACTTC. As protein: CASGLVLAGSEQYF.

The rearrangement links TRBV2 to TRBJ2-7; D possibly corresponds to TRBD1 (6 bases). V was clipped by 8 bases and J by 5 bases, with 22 bases between them. Germline assignment: CDR1 SNHLY and CDR2 FYNNEI. This CDR3 has 15 amino acids. The chain's CDR3 is CASSDWGQGNNEQYF. The CDR3 region has the DNA TGTGCCAGCTCTGACTGGGGACAAGGCAATAACGAGCAGTACTTC.

This clone has more than one count but fewer than ten. This chain links TRBV6-1 with TRBJ2-2; the D gene is possibly TRBD1 (5 bases). This CDR3 region has 12 residues. Germline V CDR1 and CDR2: MNHNS, SASEGT. Trimming shortened V by 6 bases and J by 8 bases, and 10 bases separated the two germline ends. The CDR3 protein is CASSLQGGELFF. The CDR3 region has the DNA TGTGCCAGCAGCCTCCAGGGTGGGGAGCTGTTTTTT.

The CDR3 protein is CASSLRGDYSTGELFF. Here the CDR3 DNA reads TGTGCCAGCAGCCTCAGGGGCGACTACTCTACCGGGGAGCTGTTTTTT. The chain is built from TRBV7-6 and TRBJ2-2, with D possibly TRBD1 on 6 matching bases. CDR1 is SGHVS, CDR2 FNYEAQ, per germline. The V and J ends lost 5 bases and 5 bases respectively, with 18 bases between them. This CDR3 contains 16 residues.

This chain connects TRBV19 to TRBJ2-3, with 9 nucleotides matching TRBD2. The germline V gene encodes CDR1 LNHDA and CDR2 SQIVND (reference sequence). The V and J ends lost 1 base and 0 bases, in that order; junction bases with no gene match: 11. CDR3 length equals 19 residues. The CDR3, as DNA: TGTGCCAGTAGTATAGTCCCGGGGTTAGCGGGAGAGAGCACAGATACGCAGTATTTT. It codes for CASSIVPGLAGESTDTQYF.

The V gene is TRBV2, the J gene TRBJ2-3; no definite D call. With 7 bases removed from V and 5 bases from J, the gap between germline ends came to 22 bases. The germline gives CDR1 SNHLY, CDR2 FYNNEI. The CDR3 is made up of 16 amino acids. The CDR3 loop is CASNHRGGGVGDTQYF. The CDR3 DNA follows: TGTGCCAGCAACCACCGTGGTGGCGGAGTGGGAGATACGCAGTATTTT.

In this sample, this clone turned up a few times. The chain couples TRBV6-2 or TRBV6-3 to TRBJ1-6, with TRBD1 identical over 8 bases. J was trimmed by 9 bases and V by 6 bases; bases with no gene match: 7. This CDR3 is 14 amino acids long. Germline V gene lookup returns CDR1 MNHEY and CDR2 SVGEGT. In DNA form, the CDR3 reads TGTGCCAGCAGCCGGGACAGGAATTCTTCACCCCTCCACTTT. This encodes CASSRDRNSSPLHF.